A single sample gave rise to the 10 T cell receptor beta chains below, sequenced in a study of T cells in Graves' hyperthyroidism and ophthalmopathy. The CDR3 regions of TCR beta were amplified from RNA transcripts. Using the HTBI primer set, a first-round RT-PCR was run on the TCR CDR3. TCRdb ran MiXCR on the multiplex PCR reads and lists one entry per CDR3 protein. The table has approximately 300,000 distinct CDR3 sequences, approximately 18% seen once; the top ten hold about two fifths. Sequenced material: blood. Receptors originate from a man aged 50 or older with Graves' ophthalmopathy.

This clonotype was seen many times. The J gene is TRBJ2-3, the V gene TRBV28, with TRBD2 matching 8 bases. The germline CDR1 and CDR2 sequences are MDHEN and SYDVKM. This CDR3 spans 14 amino acids. V shed 4 bases, J shed 3 bases, and the junction held 3 bases outside the gene matches. DNA for the CDR3: TGTGCCAGCAGTTCAAGCGGGAGAACAGATACGCAGTATTTT. This translates into CASSSSGRTDTQYF.

This clonotype was counted at least ten times. The rearrangement links TRBV28 to TRBJ2-7, with TRBD2 identical over 13 bases. Losses at the gene ends were 6 bases for V and 6 bases for J; bases not matched to a gene: 11. Germline V gene data show CDR1 as MDHEN and CDR2 as SYDVKM. The CDR3 sequence is 16 residues long. The CDR3 DNA reads TGTGCCAGCAGACACGACGGCGGACTAGCGGGAGTCGAGCAGTACTTC. Its translation: CASRHDGGLAGVEQYF.

This clonotype was observed at least ten times. The chain has TRBV30 and TRBJ1-1; no clear D gene. V dropped 2 bases and J dropped 7 bases, with 11 bases sitting between them. The CDR3 spans 12 residues. Germline lookup yields CDR1 GTSNPN and CDR2 SVGIG (reference sequence). CDR3 sequence (DNA): TGTGCCTGGAGTCAGGCGAACGATGAAGCTTTCTTT. Translation: CAWSQANDEAFF.

The chain employs TRBV28 and TRBJ1-4; D is uncertain. Germline CDR1 reads MDHEN; CDR2 reads SYDVKM. CDR3 length equals 14 residues. The ends were cut back, 6 bases at V and 5 bases at J, with 13 bases in the middle. This chain's CDR3 is CASSSDGKNEKLFF. The CDR3 coding sequence is TGTGCCAGCAGCTCCGACGGAAAGAATGAAAAACTGTTTTTT.

This clonotype was counted many times. The rearrangement links TRBV12-3 or TRBV12-4 to TRBJ2-1; 11 bases fit TRBD2. V shed 6 bases, J shed 8 bases, and the junction held 3 bases outside the gene matches. The CDR3 sequence is 13 residues long. CDR3 sequence: CASSPSGRHEQFF. The CDR3 DNA is TGTGCCAGCAGCCCTAGCGGGAGGCATGAGCAGTTCTTC.

This clonotype was counted at least ten times. The chain has TRBV28 and TRBJ1-5; no reliable D call. With 3 bases removed from V and 6 bases from J, the gap between germline ends came to 18 bases. This CDR3 is 16 amino acids long. CDR1 is MDHEN and CDR2 is SYDVKM in the germline V gene. Here the CDR3 reads CASSFSHPGVPQPQHF. The CDR3 DNA reads as TGTGCCAGCAGTTTCAGTCACCCCGGGGTACCTCAGCCCCAGCATTTT.

V usage is TRBV27 and J usage is TRBJ2-6, with 9 bases lining up with TRBD1. J lost 3 bases, V lost 5 bases, and 8 bases had no gene match. This CDR3 contains 17 residues. The germline CDR1 and CDR2 sequences are MNHEY and SMNVEV (reference sequence). The DNA for the CDR3 is TGTGCCAGCAGTCCGCTGGGACAGGGACTTGGGGCCAACGTCCTGACTTTC. It translates to CASSPLGQGLGANVLTF.

This clonotype came up a few times. The chain carries TRBV6-5 and TRBJ2-1; maybe TRBD2 (6 bases). The V gene's germline CDR1 is MNHEY and CDR2 SVGAGI. CDR3 length: 15 amino acids. Trimming pared 0 bases from V and 5 bases from J, leaving 11 bases between. The CDR3 DNA reads as TGTGCCAGCAGTTACTCGGGGGGTATGAACAATGAGCAGTTCTTC. Translation: CASSYSGGMNNEQFF.

The rearrangement uses TRBV11-2 and TRBJ2-1, with 11 bases identical to TRBD2. The length of the CDR3 is 13 residues. Trimming removed 5 bases from V and 7 bases from J; junction bases left unmatched: 1. Germline loops: CDR1 SGHAT, CDR2 FQNNGV. DNA for the CDR3: TGTGCCAGCAGCCGACTAGCGGGGAATGAGCAGTTCTTC. It encodes CASSRLAGNEQFF.

V gene TRBV28 combines with J gene TRBJ2-5; perhaps TRBD1 as D (5 bases). Germline-derived CDR1 and CDR2 are MDHEN and SYDVKM. The V end lost 10 bases, the J end lost 2 bases, and 20 bases lay between the germline ends. This CDR3 contains 15 residues. Written as DNA, the CDR3 is TGTGCCACCAAACCCGGGCAGGGCTATCAAGAGACCCAGTACTTC. Translated, it gives CATKPGQGYQETQYF.